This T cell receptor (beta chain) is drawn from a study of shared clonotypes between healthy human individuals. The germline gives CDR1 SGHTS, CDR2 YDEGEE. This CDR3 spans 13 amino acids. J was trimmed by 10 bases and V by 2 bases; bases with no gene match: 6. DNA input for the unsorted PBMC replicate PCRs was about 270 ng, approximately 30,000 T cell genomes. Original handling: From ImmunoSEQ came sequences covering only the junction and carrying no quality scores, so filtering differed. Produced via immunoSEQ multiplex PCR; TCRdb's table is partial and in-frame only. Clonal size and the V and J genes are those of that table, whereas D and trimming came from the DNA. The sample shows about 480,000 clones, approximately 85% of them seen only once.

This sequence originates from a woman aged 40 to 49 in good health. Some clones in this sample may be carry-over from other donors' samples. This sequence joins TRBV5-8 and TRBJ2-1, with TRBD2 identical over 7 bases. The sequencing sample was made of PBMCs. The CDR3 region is CASSFNTGGEQFF. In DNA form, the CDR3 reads TGTGCCAGCAGCTTTAATACGGGAGGCGAGCAGTTCTTC.